A selection of T cell receptor beta chains follows, all from one sample in a study of graft-versus-host responses after intestinal transplantation. Using immunoSEQ multiplex PCR, the repertoire was profiled, and TCRdb retains in-frame clones only, with some absent. The sample has 80,000 to 95,000 clones, just over 90% seen once. No antigen is known for these receptors. The sequencing used unstimulated CD8+ T cells sorted from spleen or lymph node cells, collected before intestinal transplant. The origin of the receptors is a human donor who received an intestinal transplant. CDR3s include the opening cysteine and the closing phenylalanine or tryptophan. A D gene is named only where the DNA matches it firmly. Some rows mark clone size as missing; the rest say once, few, many or name a class of expanded clone.

j_call cdr3_length clone_size v_call d_call cdr3_nt cdr3_aa
TRBJ2-1 11 - TRBV19 - TGTGCCAGTAGTATTCGGGATGAGCAGTTCTTC CASSIRDEQFF
TRBJ2-5 13 - TRBV30 TRBD2 TGTGCCTGGAACGTGGGGGGGTTTGAGACCCAGTACTTC CAWNVGGFETQYF
TRBJ2-2 16 - TRBV27 TRBD2 TGTGCCAGCAGTCCTCTTGGGGGGGAGAACACCGGGGAGCTGTTTTTT CASSPLGGENTGELFF
TRBJ2-7 14 - TRBV27 - TGTGCCAGCAGCACCAAAGGACTCTCCTACGAGCAGTACTTC CASSTKGLSYEQYF
TRBJ2-7 15 - TRBV4-3 TRBD2 TGCGCCAGCAGCCCCGTAGCGGGGGGATCCTACGAGCAGTACTTC CASSPVAGGSYEQYF
TRBJ2-2 15 - TRBV4-1 TRBD1 TGCGCCAGCAGCCAAGAGGGGACAGGGTGGGAGGAGCTGTTTTTT CASSQEGTGWEELFF
TRBJ2-3 14 - TRBV2 TRBD2 TGTGCCAGCAGTTTAGCGGGGGAGGCAGATACGCAGTATTTT CASSLAGEADTQYF
TRBJ1-2 12 - TRBV5-6 TRBD1 TGTGCCAGCAGCCCGGACAGGGACGGCTACACCTTC CASSPDRDGYTF
TRBJ2-7 14 - TRBV25-1 - TGTGCCAGCAGTGATTGGGCGGGGAACTACGAGCAGTACTTC CASSDWAGNYEQYF
TRBJ2-7 13 - TRBV5-5 - TGTGCCAGCAGCTCGTCGAGCGCCTACGAGCAGTACTTC CASSSSSAYEQYF
TRBJ2-7 16 once TRBV27 TRBD1 TGTGCCAGCAGTTCCCTTCGGACAGGGGGAATATACGAGCAGTACTTC CASSSLRTGGIYEQYF
TRBJ1-1 13 - TRBV14 - TGTGCCAGCAGCCAGTTCAAGAACACTGAAGCTTTCTTT CASSQFKNTEAFF
TRBJ2-3 15 - TRBV7-9 TRBD2 TGTGCCAGCAGCTCGACTAGCGGGGGGGCGGATACGCAGTATTTT CASSSTSGGADTQYF
TRBJ1-4 15 once TRBV9 TRBD1 TGTGCCAGCAGCGATCCCCGGACAGGAAATGAAAAACTGTTTTTT CASSDPRTGNEKLFF
TRBJ2-7 16 - TRBV4-3 - TGCGCCAGCAGCCCCGCTCCGGCTAGCCTTTCCTACGAGCAGTACTTC CASSPAPASLSYEQYF
TRBJ1-5 14 - TRBV7-9 - TGTGCCAGCAGCCCTGACAGTTTCAATCAGCCCCAGCATTTT CASSPDSFNQPQHF
TRBJ2-5 13 - TRBV6-1 - TGTGCCAGCTCCGGACAGTCATCGGAGACCCAGTACTTC CASSGQSSETQYF
TRBJ1-2 16 once TRBV14 TRBD1 TGTGCCAGCAGCCAAGATATGGGACAGCCTAACTATGGCTACACCTTC CASSQDMGQPNYGYTF
TRBJ2-7 11 - TRBV10-1 - TGCGCCAGCAGTACAGGCTACGAGCAGTACTTC CASSTGYEQYF
TRBJ2-7 14 - TRBV19 - TGTGCCAGTACCCCGGGAGTGGGAGTCTACGAGCAGTACTTC CASTPGVGVYEQYF
TRBJ1-5 19 - TRBV10-2 - TGCGCCAGCAGTGAGTATTCTGCTGGGGTTACAGGGATGGATCAGCCCCAGCATTTT CASSEYSAGVTGMDQPQHF
TRBJ2-7 13 - TRBV11-3 TRBD1 TGTGCCAGCAGCTCGGGGACAGACTACGAGCAGTACTTC CASSSGTDYEQYF
TRBJ2-7 13 - TRBV7-9 - TGTGCCAGCAGCCCGTACGGGTCCTACGAGCAGTACTTC CASSPYGSYEQYF
TRBJ2-7 14 large TRBV7-2 - TGTGCCAGCAGCTTAGACAGGGTAGGCTACGAGCAGTACTTC CASSLDRVGYEQYF
TRBJ2-7 16 - TRBV7-9 TRBD1 TGTGCCAGCAGCTTACCACCCGACAGGGGGATAGGTAAGCAGTACTTC CASSLPPDRGIGKQYF
TRBJ1-2 14 - TRBV5-6 TRBD1 TGTGCCAGCAGCTTTGGGGACAGCGACTATGGCTACACCTTC CASSFGDSDYGYTF
TRBJ1-2 16 - TRBV29-1 - TGCAGCGTTGAAGCCATTATTGGACAAGGGGCGGAGGGCTACACCTTC CSVEAIIGQGAEGYTF
TRBJ2-1 15 once TRBV30 TRBD1 TGTGCCTGCCCGTTCGAGGGGGCGTCCTACAATGAGCAGTTCTTC CACPFEGASYNEQFF
TRBJ1-2 13 - TRBV29-1 - TGCAGCGTTGAGGGGGGGGTGGACTATGGCTACACCTTC CSVEGGVDYGYTF
TRBJ2-3 16 - TRBV25-1 - TGTGCCAGCAGTGAGAGGAGACGACAGGGCACAGATACGCAGTATTTT CASSERRRQGTDTQYF
TRBJ2-7 13 - TRBV5-4 - TGTGCCAGCAGCATGGGAGTTTCCTACGAGCAGTACTTC CASSMGVSYEQYF
TRBJ2-1 16 - TRBV5-6 TRBD2 TGTGCCAGCAGCTTGGGGTCGGGGGGGCTATACAATGAGCAGTTCTTC CASSLGSGGLYNEQFF
TRBJ2-1 14 - TRBV30 TRBD1 TGTGCCTGGAGTAGTGGGACAGGGACCGATGAGCAGTTCTTC CAWSSGTGTDEQFF
TRBJ2-1 12 - TRBV5-5 TRBD1 TGTGCCAGCAGCTCGGGACAGGGACGGATGTTCTTC CASSSGQGRMFF
TRBJ1-5 13 - TRBV7-2 - TGTGCCAGCAGCTTACAGGTCGGTCAGCCCCAGCATTTT CASSLQVGQPQHF
TRBJ2-1 15 - TRBV4-3 - TGCGCCAGCAGCCAACACAGGGAGAGTAACAATGAGCAGTTCTTC CASSQHRESNNEQFF
TRBJ2-1 12 - TRBV7-9 - TGTGCCAGCAGCTTCGGGAGCCATGAGCAGTTCTTC CASSFGSHEQFF
TRBJ1-4 18 - TRBV11-2 - TGTGCCAGCAGCTTAGGCGTTGAACAGGACCCTTTATTTGAAAAACTGTTTTTT CASSLGVEQDPLFEKLFF
TRBJ2-1 14 - TRBV19 TRBD1 TGTGCCAGTAGTTCGGGGACAGGGGGCAATGAGCAGTTCTTC CASSSGTGGNEQFF
TRBJ2-1 13 - TRBV2 TRBD1 TGTGCCATAGGACAGGGGGCGATTAATGAGCAGTTCTTC CAIGQGAINEQFF
TRBJ1-2 14 once TRBV29-1 TRBD1 TGCAGCGTTGAAGGGACAGGGGGCGTGGATGGCTACACCTTC CSVEGTGGVDGYTF
TRBJ2-1 16 once TRBV7-9 TRBD2 TGTGCCAGCAGCTCTACTAGCGGGGGGGACTACAATGAGCAGTTCTTC CASSSTSGGDYNEQFF
TRBJ2-7 15 - TRBV7-2 TRBD2 TGTGCCAGCAGCTCTCGGCTAGCGGGGGCTTACGAGCAGTACTTC CASSSRLAGAYEQYF
TRBJ2-7 15 - TRBV4-1 - TGCGCCAGCAGCCAAGGGACTGAAAGCTCCTACGAGCAGTACTTC CASSQGTESSYEQYF
TRBJ2-7 14 - TRBV7-6 - TGTGCCAGCGGAAGGACATTAAGCTCCTACGAGCAGTACTTC CASGRTLSSYEQYF
TRBJ2-1 17 - TRBV7-2 TRBD2 TGTGCCAGCAGCTTACTAGCGGGTCCCCTCCTCTACAATGAGCAGTTCTTC CASSLLAGPLLYNEQFF
TRBJ2-7 15 once TRBV11-3 TRBD1 TGTGCCAGCAGCTTACAGGGGGACCACTCCTACGAGCAGTACTTC CASSLQGDHSYEQYF
TRBJ1-3 15 - TRBV2 TRBD1 TGTGCCAGCAGTGACGGACAGGGCTCTGGAAACACCATATATTTT CASSDGQGSGNTIYF
TRBJ2-2 16 - TRBV19 TRBD1 TGTGCCAGTTCCTTATACCGGGACAGGAACACCGGGGAGCTGTTTTTT CASSLYRDRNTGELFF
TRBJ1-2 15 - TRBV9 TRBD1 TGTGCCAGCAGCGGGGGGGACAGCCCCAACTATGGCTACACCTTC CASSGGDSPNYGYTF
TRBJ2-1 16 - TRBV2 TRBD2 TGTGCCAGCAGTGCCGGGGAGGGGCCCCATGACAATGAGCAGTTCTTC CASSAGEGPHDNEQFF
TRBJ1-1 15 - TRBV4-1 TRBD1 TGCGCCAGCAGCTTTGGACAGGGTCCAAACACTGAAGCTTTCTTT CASSFGQGPNTEAFF
TRBJ2-7 15 - TRBV6-5 TRBD1 TGTGCCAGCAGTTACTCGGCAGGGGGTACCTACGAGCAGTACTTC CASSYSAGGTYEQYF